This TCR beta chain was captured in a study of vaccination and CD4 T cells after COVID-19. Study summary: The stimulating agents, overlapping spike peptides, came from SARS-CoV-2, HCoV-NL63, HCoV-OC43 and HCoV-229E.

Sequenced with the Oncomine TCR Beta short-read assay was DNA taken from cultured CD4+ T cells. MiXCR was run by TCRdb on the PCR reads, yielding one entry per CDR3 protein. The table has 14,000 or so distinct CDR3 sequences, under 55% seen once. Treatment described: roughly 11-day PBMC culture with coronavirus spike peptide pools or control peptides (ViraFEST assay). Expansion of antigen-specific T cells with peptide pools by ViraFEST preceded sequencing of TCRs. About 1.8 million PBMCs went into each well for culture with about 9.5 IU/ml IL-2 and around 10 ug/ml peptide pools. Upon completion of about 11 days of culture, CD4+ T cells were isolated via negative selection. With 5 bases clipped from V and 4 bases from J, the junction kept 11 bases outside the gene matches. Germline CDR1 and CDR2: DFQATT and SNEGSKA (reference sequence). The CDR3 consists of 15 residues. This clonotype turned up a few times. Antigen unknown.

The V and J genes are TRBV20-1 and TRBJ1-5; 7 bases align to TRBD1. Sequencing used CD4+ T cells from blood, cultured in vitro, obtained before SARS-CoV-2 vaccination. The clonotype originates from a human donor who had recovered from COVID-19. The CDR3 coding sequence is TGCAGTGCTGACTTTCTAGGGGGCGGTAATCAGCCCCAGCATTTT. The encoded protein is CSADFLGGGNQPQHF.